This T cell receptor (beta chain) was recovered during a study of patients and donors after allogeneic stem cell transplantation. TCRdb recomputed calls from the RT-PCR reads with MiXCR, one row per CDR3 protein. The table lists 800,000 to 1,000,000 distinct CDR3 sequences, more than 15% of them singletons. The CDR3 is made up of 15 amino acids. Unmatched junction bases numbered 13, after V lost 6 bases and J lost 8 bases. The germline V gene encodes CDR1 MNHEY and CDR2 SVGEGT. The chain employs TRBV6-2 or TRBV6-3 and TRBJ1-5, with 7 bases aligning to TRBD1. The sequenced sample was blood, either unsorted or a sorted T cell fraction (not recorded which). The receptor comes from a human donor who was either an allogeneic HSCT recipient or a stem cell or donor lymphocyte infusion donor (not recorded which). It is not recorded whose cells these are; they may come from a transplant donor. CDR3 residues: CASSLVQGTMKPQHF. The DNA for the CDR3 is TGTGCCAGCAGCCTTGTACAGGGGACAATGAAGCCCCAGCATTTT.